The 17 T cell receptor beta chains below were found in one sample sequenced in a study of T-cell reconstitution after alpha-beta-depleted transplantation in children. TCRbeta library preparation incorporated unique molecular identifiers. TCRdb re-called the PCR reads through MiXCR, storing one row per CDR3 protein. The table lists around 380,000 distinct CDR3 sequences, roughly a tenth of them singletons. This specimen was PBMCs from the stem cell graft donor, taken from the stem cell graft. The receptors were sampled from a human donor who donated a stem cell graft to a child with acute myeloid leukemia.

This clonotype was counted a few times. This chain uses TRBV15 with TRBJ2-5; the match to TRBD1 covers 7 bases. The CDR3 runs to 19 residues. V lost 0 bases and J lost 3; bases outside the gene matches: 16. Germline V gene sequence: CDR1 LNHNV, CDR2 YYDKDF (reference sequence). CDR3 sequence reads: CATSRDLLTGNIYKETQYF. The CDR3 DNA sequence: TGTGCCACCAGCAGAGATCTCCTGACAGGGAATATTTACAAAGAGACCCAGTACTTC.

This clonotype was recorded many times. The junction does not match germline at one end; this may be a read error. The chain carries TRBV5-1 and TRBJ1-1; 9 bases line up with TRBD1. Germline CDR1 reads SGHRS; CDR2 reads YFSETQ. The CDR3 covers 15 residues. The CDR3 coding sequence is TGTGCCAGCAGCTTAGGGGGACAGGGGAACACTGAAGCTTTCTTT. It is translated as CASSLGGQGNTEAFF.

This chain connects TRBV5-6 to TRBJ1-6; D is unresolved. The CDR3 totals 13 residues. Trimming shortened V by 3 bases and J by 8 bases, and 9 bases separated the two germline ends. Per germline, CDR1 SGHDT and CDR2 YYEEEE. The CDR3 nucleotides read TGTGCCAGCAGCTCCCTCGGGGATTCACCCCTCCACTTT. It codes for CASSSLGDSPLHF.

This clonotype showed up just a few times. The genes are TRBV10-3 and TRBJ2-3; 9 positions agree with TRBD2. This CDR3 has 15 residues. V was pared by 6 bases and J by 1 base, with 5 bases of the junction left unmatched. Germline V gene sequence: CDR1 ENHRY, CDR2 SYGVKD. CDR3 sequence: CAISELAGGTDTQYF. CDR3 DNA sequence: TGTGCCATCAGCGAACTAGCGGGTGGCACAGATACGCAGTATTTT.

The sample holds a few counts of this clonotype. The chain recombines TRBV5-1 with TRBJ1-2; TRBD1 matches at 7 bases. Germline assignment: CDR1 SGHRS and CDR2 YFSETQ. There are 15 residues in the CDR3. V lost 3 bases, J lost 3 bases, and 8 bases stayed unmatched. This CDR3 reads CASSWGDRDDYGYTF. Here the CDR3 DNA reads TGCGCCAGCAGCTGGGGGGACAGAGATGACTATGGCTACACCTTC.

This clonotype was found a few times. The chain uses TRBV18 and TRBJ2-7, with TRBD1 identical over 7 bases. Germline CDR1 reads KGHSH; CDR2 reads LQKENI. The V gene end was trimmed by 5 bases and the J gene end by 0 bases; junction bases not matched to a gene: 10. This CDR3 is 16 amino acids long. DNA for the CDR3: TGTGCCAGCTCAACCCAGACCGACAGGGCCTCCTACGAGCAGTACTTC. It encodes CASSTQTDRASYEQYF. Full variable domain (missing parts from reference TRBV18 and TRBJ2-7): NAGVMQNPRHLVRRRGQEARLRCSPMKGHSHVYWYRQLPEEGLKFMVYLQKENIIDESGMPKERFSAEFPKEGPSILRIQQVVRGDSAAYFCASSTQTDRASYEQYFGPGTRLTVT.

This clonotype has only a few counts. This CDR3 is CASNQPGRRDTGELFF. The CDR3 DNA sequence: TGCGCCAGCAACCAGCCCGGGAGGAGGGACACCGGGGAGCTGTTTTTT. This chain uses TRBV5-1 with TRBJ2-2; 7 nucleotides line up with TRBD2. V dropped 6 bases and J dropped 3; count of bases not matched to a gene: 11. The CDR3 totals 16 residues. CDR1 SGHRS and CDR2 YFSETQ come from the germline V gene.

The sample holds many counts of this clonotype. This chain links TRBV4-1 with TRBJ1-1; D call uncertain. The CDR3 has 14 amino acids. Trimming removed 0 bases at V and 0 bases at J, with 5 bases between. Germline assignment: CDR1 MGHRA and CDR2 YSYEKL. The CDR3 nucleotides are TGCGCCAGCAGCCAAGATAGGATGAACACTGAAGCTTTCTTT. Residues: CASSQDRMNTEAFF.

The sample holds a few counts of this clonotype. V is TRBV28 and J is TRBJ2-7; 10 bases fit TRBD2. Losses at the gene ends were 5 bases for V and 5 bases for J; bases not matched to a gene: 9. Germline V gene lookup returns CDR1 MDHEN and CDR2 SYDVKM. The CDR3 sequence is 15 residues long. The CDR3 nucleotides read TGTGCCAGCAGTCCGCCTAGCGGGAGTACCCACGAGCAGTACTTC. Encoded protein: CASSPPSGSTHEQYF.

This clonotype turned up a few times. The chain links TRBV7-8 to TRBJ2-3; TRBD1 matches 8 bases. The junction had 4 bases not matched to a gene; V was cut back by 4 bases and J by 4 bases. This CDR3 has 14 residues. Germline lookup yields CDR1 SGHVS and CDR2 FQNEAQ. The CDR3 DNA is TGTGCCAGCAGCTCTGTACAGGGGGCAGATACGCAGTATTTT. Translating gives CASSSVQGADTQYF.

This clonotype was seen more than once but under ten times. The V call is TRBV12-3 or TRBV12-4, the J call TRBJ2-1, with 8 bases that match TRBD2. The CDR3 is made up of 14 amino acids. V shed 4 bases and J 6 bases; nucleotides not matched to a gene: 5. This CDR3 is CASSSGTRPNEQFF. The DNA for the CDR3 is TGTGCCAGCAGTTCCGGGACTAGGCCCAATGAGCAGTTCTTC.

The table lists this clonotype with a few counts. The CDR3 here is CASSGNENQETQYF. CDR3 coding DNA: TGTGCCAGCAGCGGTAATGAGAACCAAGAGACCCAGTACTTC. The V call is TRBV7-9, the J call TRBJ2-5; D gene uncertain. Trimming took 5 bases from V and 0 from J, leaving 10 bases between them. The CDR3 extends over 14 amino acids. Germline V gene data show CDR1 as SEHNR and CDR2 as FQNEAQ (reference sequence).

This clonotype occurred a few times. J is TRBJ1-2 and V is TRBV15, with TRBD1 as a possible D gene (5 bases). Germline V lookup: CDR1 LNHNV, CDR2 YYDKDF (reference sequence). V gave up 1 base and J gave up 4 bases, with 10 bases separating them. This CDR3 comprises 14 residues. For the CDR3, the DNA is TGTGCCACCAGCAGAGGCGGGGCAGCCTATGGCTACACCTTC. Its protein is CATSRGGAAYGYTF.

This clonotype was detected a few times. The V call is TRBV5-1, the J call TRBJ2-2, with a weak D call TRBD1 (6 bases). Germline V lookup: CDR1 SGHRS, CDR2 YFSETQ. The CDR3 sequence is 14 residues long. Trimming pared 4 bases from V and 3 bases from J, leaving 10 bases between. The DNA of the CDR3 is TGCGCCAGCAGCCCACAGGGACACACCGGGGAGCTGTTTTTT. Its protein product is CASSPQGHTGELFF.

This clonotype has only a few counts. The chain couples TRBV7-9 to TRBJ2-1; D is uncertain. The germline V and J ends were trimmed by 8 bases and 5 bases, with 4 bases remaining between them. CDR3 length equals 10 residues. CDR1 is SEHNR, CDR2 FQNEAQ, per germline (reference sequence). As DNA, the CDR3 is TGTGCCAGCTCTGACAATGAGCAGTTCTTC. Protein: CASSDNEQFF.

The V gene is TRBV5-1, the J gene TRBJ2-3; 8 positions match TRBD2. Looked up from germline, CDR1 is SGHRS and CDR2 is YFSETQ. CDR3 length equals 14 residues. V was clipped by 4 bases and J by 4 bases; unmatched bases: 5. As DNA, the CDR3 is TGCGCCAGCAGCCCAGCGGGAGTTTCAGATACGCAGTATTTT. Translating it yields CASSPAGVSDTQYF.

V usage is TRBV7-8 and J usage is TRBJ2-1; 9 nucleotides agree with TRBD2. Germline assignment: CDR1 SGHVS and CDR2 FQNEAQ. The CDR3 has 15 amino acids. Unmatched junction bases numbered 7, after V lost 5 bases and J lost 5 bases. CDR3 amino acids: CASSPPTSGHNEQFF. CDR3 DNA: TGTGCCAGCAGCCCCCCGACTAGCGGACACAATGAGCAGTTCTTC.